This TCR beta chain was retrieved from a study of shared T cell receptors in the human thymus. Libraries were prepared by immunoSEQ multiplex PCR; TCRdb keeps only in-frame clonotypes and omits some of them. This sample has approximately 730,000 clones, with roughly 88% found just once. Germline CDR1 and CDR2: SGHRS and YFSETQ. V gave up 0 bases and J gave up 4 bases, with 13 bases separating them. The CDR3 spans 16 residues. The data also belong to a second study, concerning human thymus T cells. From that study: Unrelated individuals had highly overlapping thymic repertoires, as reported in related research.

The rearrangement joins TRBV5-1 to TRBJ2-2; no definite D call. This clonotype was obtained from a girl under two years old with a congenital heart defect. Sequencing used thymocytes. The CDR3 here is CASSLGSHPATGELFF. DNA of the CDR3: TGCGCCAGCAGCTTGGGGAGCCATCCCGCCACCGGGGAGCTGTTTTTT.